This TCR beta chain was observed in a study of identifying expanded T cells in peripheral blood. Clones were sequenced by immunoSEQ multiplex PCR, and TCRdb holds only the in-frame ones, with some missing. The sample shows around 91,000 clones, approximately 90% of them seen only once. The CDR3 is made up of 11 amino acids. The germline V gene has CDR1 SGHRS and CDR2 YFSETQ. Trimming left V 0 bases short and J 3 bases short, with 1 base between. Healthy donors had no documented immune events, such as infections, while sampled. Findings of the study overall: Variance in clone template counts between approximately two-week samples significantly increased with total template count across all healthy donors. Over around two and four weeks, about 15 and 18 clones changed, versus 1.2 between replicates.

Details on this clone: What it recognizes is unknown. Distinct nucleotide sequences in the sample also encode this CDR3.

V is TRBV5-1 and J is TRBJ2-7; no firm D call. The sequencing sample was made of blood. The receptor's source is a person between 18 and 75 years old in good health. The chain's CDR3 is CASSLGYEQYF. The CDR3 coding sequence is TGCGCCAGCAGCTTGGGCTACGAGCAGTACTTC.